The 32 T cell receptor beta chains below come from one sample, sequenced in a study of T cell changes during pregnancy in multiple sclerosis. Here immunoSEQ multiplex PCR was the method, and the copy in TCRdb shows in-frame clones only, minus some. The table records around 56,000 clones, around nine tenths of them present only once. Sequenced material: peripheral blood, taken after pregnancy. These receptors came from a female donor with multiple sclerosis, enrolled in a pregnancy study.

The V and J genes are TRBV5-4 and TRBJ2-5, with 12 bases lining up with TRBD2. V was pared by 1 base and J by 5 bases, with 3 bases of the junction left unmatched. This CDR3 is built from 15 residues. From germline, CDR1 is SGHNT and CDR2 YYREEE (reference sequence). The CDR3 is CASSLTSGGRETQYF. In DNA form, the CDR3 reads TGTGCCAGCAGCTTGACTAGCGGGGGGCGGGAGACCCAGTACTTC.

The chain employs TRBV5-1 and TRBJ1-4; D is ambiguous. The CDR3 sequence is 13 residues long. Germline CDR1 reads SGHRS; CDR2 reads YFSETQ. The V end lost 0 bases, the J end lost 14 bases, and 14 bases lay between the germline ends. CDR3 nucleotide sequence: TGCGCCAGCAGCTTGGCCGCGAACCTTCGTCTGTTTTTT. Its translation: CASSLAANLRLFF.

V is TRBV7-3 and J is TRBJ1-1; D gene uncertain. Trimming stripped 1 base from V and 4 bases from J, with 4 bases between. CDR1 is SGHTA and CDR2 is FQGTGA in the germline V gene. The CDR3 runs to 12 residues. CDR3 bases: TGTGCCAGCAGCTTAAGAGGCACTGAAGCTTTCTTT. This codes for CASSLRGTEAFF.

The rearrangement uses TRBV19 and TRBJ2-2; 7 bases are shared with TRBD1. The CDR3 extends over 15 amino acids. Germline-derived CDR1 and CDR2 are LNHDA and SQIVND (reference sequence). Unmatched junction bases numbered 5, after V lost 5 bases and J lost 2 bases. The CDR3 sequence is CASSHGTDNTGELFF. The DNA of the CDR3 is TGTGCCAGTAGTCATGGGACAGATAACACCGGGGAGCTGTTTTTT.

V usage is TRBV7-3 and J usage is TRBJ2-2; D is ambiguous. Looked up from germline, CDR1 is SGHTA and CDR2 is FQGTGA. The V and J ends lost 5 bases and 5 bases respectively, with 9 bases between them. CDR3 size: 13 residues. Here the CDR3 reads CASSRSFTGELFF. CDR3 nucleotide sequence: TGTGCCAGCAGCCGGAGTTTTACCGGGGAGCTGTTTTTT.

This chain uses TRBV10-1 with TRBJ1-1; TRBD1 aligns across 8 bases. The CDR3 length is 12 residues. V trimming: 5 bases; J trimming: 7 bases; junction bases outside the gene matches: 3. Germline V gene sequence: CDR1 WNHNN, CDR2 SYGVQD (reference sequence). CDR3 nucleotide sequence: TGCGCCAGCAGTCAGGGGGCCAATGAAGCTTTCTTT. Its protein is CASSQGANEAFF.

The chain couples TRBV29-1 to TRBJ2-5; no definite D call. Germline CDR1 reads SQVTM; CDR2 reads ANQGSEA. This CDR3 is 10 amino acids long. The V gene lost 3 bases and the J gene lost 7 bases, with 6 bases spanning the gap. The CDR3 DNA reads TGCAGCGTTGACTCAGGGACCCAGTACTTC. Translation: CSVDSGTQYF.

The CDR3, as DNA: TGTGCCAGCATGGACAGCATCTATGGCTACACCTTC. As protein: CASMDSIYGYTF. The J gene is TRBJ1-2, the V gene TRBV2; D is perhaps TRBD1 (6 bases). CDR1 is SNHLY and CDR2 is FYNNEI in the germline V gene. The CDR3 loop spans 12 amino acids. The V end was cut by 7 bases, the J end by 4 bases, with 10 bases between.

This rearrangement joins TRBV18 to TRBJ1-5; the match to TRBD1 covers 8 bases. The CDR3 is made up of 18 amino acids. Germline V gives CDR1 KGHSH, CDR2 LQKENI. Trimming cost V 6 bases and J 0 bases; bases outside gene matches: 13. CDR3 residues: CASSSTRQGAGSNQPQHF. As DNA, the CDR3 is TGTGCCAGCTCCTCAACAAGGCAGGGGGCCGGTAGCAATCAGCCCCAGCATTTT.

The chain joins TRBV5-6 to TRBJ2-5; D unresolved. Germline V lookup: CDR1 SGHDT, CDR2 YYEEEE. The germline V and J ends were trimmed by 4 bases and 1 base, with 14 bases remaining between them. The CDR3 runs 15 residues. The CDR3 loop reads CASSPSVRSQETQYF. CDR3 coding DNA: TGTGCCAGCAGCCCCTCAGTAAGGAGCCAAGAGACCCAGTACTTC.

The genes are TRBV10-3 and TRBJ2-7; 9 bases map to TRBD1. The V and J ends lost 4 bases and 4 bases, in that order; junction bases with no gene match: 8. The CDR3 sequence is 15 residues long. The germline V gene has CDR1 ENHRY and CDR2 SYGVKD. CDR3 sequence: CAISGGTGISYEQYF. DNA for the CDR3: TGTGCCATCAGTGGCGGGACAGGGATTAGTTACGAGCAGTACTTC.

The chain links TRBV10-3 to TRBJ1-5; a weak D match, TRBD1 (6 bases). This CDR3 is built from 14 residues. The germline gives CDR1 ENHRY, CDR2 SYGVKD. V was clipped by 5 bases and J by 3 bases, with 11 bases between them. This CDR3 reads CAISKGQPNQPQHF. The CDR3 coding sequence is TGTGCCATCAGTAAAGGACAGCCCAATCAGCCCCAGCATTTT.

V usage is TRBV30 and J usage is TRBJ2-2, with D perhaps TRBD2 (5 bases). With 7 bases removed from V and 1 base from J, the gap between germline ends came to 16 bases. Germline V gene sequence: CDR1 GTSNPN, CDR2 SVGIG (reference sequence). There are 15 residues in the CDR3. The CDR3 bases are TGTGCCTCGGGCGGGCGACGGGGGAACACCGGGGAGCTGTTTTTT. Residues: CASGGRRGNTGELFF.

The rearrangement uses TRBV7-9 and TRBJ2-2; 15 nucleotides agree with TRBD2. V shed 3 bases and J 2 bases; nucleotides not matched to a gene: 4. This CDR3 has 18 amino acids. CDR1 and CDR2 (germline): SEHNR, FQNEAQ (reference sequence). The CDR3 protein is CASSFPGLAGGNTGELFF. The CDR3 DNA sequence: TGTGCCAGCAGCTTCCCGGGACTAGCGGGGGGAAACACCGGGGAGCTGTTTTTT.

The chain combines TRBV15 with TRBJ2-5; TRBD2 aligns across 7 bases. This CDR3 has 14 residues. CDR1 is LNHNV, CDR2 YYDKDF, per germline (reference sequence). The trim removed 0 bases at V and 2 bases at J, leaving 0 bases unmatched. This CDR3 reads CATSRDGGQETQYF. The CDR3 region has the DNA TGTGCCACCAGCAGAGACGGGGGGCAAGAGACCCAGTACTTC.

The chain carries TRBV6-4 and TRBJ2-1; 9 positions agree with TRBD2. This CDR3 is built from 15 residues. The V segment lost 3 bases and the J segment 4 bases; nucleotides outside the gene matches: 4. Germline assignment: CDR1 MRHNA and CDR2 SNTAGT. The CDR3 sequence is CASSEDSGSYNEQFF. The CDR3 DNA reads TGTGCCAGCAGTGAGGATAGCGGGAGTTACAATGAGCAGTTCTTC.

This chain's CDR3 is CASALNGWSNQPQHF. DNA for the CDR3: TGTGCCAGCGCGCTTAACGGTTGGAGCAATCAGCCCCAGCATTTT. The chain couples TRBV28 to TRBJ1-5, with D hard to call. The CDR3 sequence is 15 residues long. Germline CDR1 is MDHEN and CDR2 is SYDVKM. Between the trimmed V and J ends, which lost 8 bases and 1 base, there was a span of 15 bases.

This rearrangement joins TRBV7-9 to TRBJ1-3; D is undetermined. V lost 5 bases, J lost 4 bases, and 12 bases lay in between. The germline CDR1 and CDR2 sequences are SEHNR and FQNEAQ (reference sequence). The CDR3 runs to 14 residues. In DNA, the CDR3 is TGTGCCAGCAGCCCCCCCCCGGGAGGAAACACCATATATTTT. Amino acids: CASSPPPGGNTIYF.

This chain uses TRBV7-9 with TRBJ2-7; 7 positions match TRBD1. The germline gives CDR1 SEHNR, CDR2 FQNEAQ (reference sequence). The ends lost 4 bases at V and 5 bases at J; junction bases unmatched: 11. This CDR3 has 15 amino acids. CDR3 residues: CASSSYRGVDHEQYF. In nucleotides, the CDR3 is TGTGCCAGCAGCTCCTACAGGGGTGTAGACCACGAGCAGTACTTC.

The V call is TRBV7-2, the J call TRBJ2-7; D possibly corresponds to TRBD1 (5 bases). The CDR3 is 15 amino acids. V lost 5 bases and J 2 bases, leaving 16 bases between the germline ends. The V gene's germline CDR1 is SGHTA and CDR2 FQGNSA. In nucleotides, the CDR3 is TGTGCCAGCAGCCCAAATCCCGACAGTGCCTACGAGCAGTACTTC. Protein product: CASSPNPDSAYEQYF.

The V call is TRBV28, the J call TRBJ1-2; TRBD1 matches 7 bases. The CDR3 is 13 residues long. Per the germline V gene, CDR1 is MDHEN and CDR2 is SYDVKM. With V trimmed by 5 bases and J by 4 bases, 4 bases remained unmatched. CDR3 bases: TGTGCCAGCAGTCTCCGGGACAGCTATGGCTACACCTTC. As protein: CASSLRDSYGYTF.

Here the CDR3 reads CASSWDFFYGYTF. The CDR3 nucleotides are TGTGCCAGCAGCTGGGACTTTTTCTATGGCTACACCTTC. This chain links TRBV7-9 with TRBJ1-2, with a tentative D call TRBD1 (5 bases). This CDR3 contains 13 residues. Trimming stripped 4 bases from V and 4 bases from J, with 10 bases between. Germline CDR1 and CDR2: SEHNR and FQNEAQ (reference sequence).

The rearrangement joins TRBV5-1 to TRBJ2-1, with a tentative D call TRBD1 (7 bases). Trimming stripped 1 base from V and 10 bases from J, with 18 bases between. The CDR3 is 15 residues long. Germline V gives CDR1 SGHRS, CDR2 YFSETQ. The DNA for the CDR3 is TGCGCCAGCAGCTTGTCGGGGGCGACAGGGACCGAGCAGTTCTTC. The encoded protein is CASSLSGATGTEQFF.

V usage is TRBV7-2 and J usage is TRBJ1-3, with D possibly being TRBD1 (5 bases). Deletions cut 2 bases from V and 7 bases from J, with 15 bases between. Per the germline V gene, CDR1 is SGHTA and CDR2 is FQGNSA. This CDR3 is built from 15 residues. Here the CDR3 DNA reads TGTGCCAGCAGCTTAATATGGGGGGGTTATAACACCATATATTTT. Translating gives CASSLIWGGYNTIYF.

The genes are TRBV11-2 and TRBJ2-1; the D gene is possibly TRBD1 (6 bases). V was cut by 0 bases and J by 6 bases, with 12 bases left in between. In germline, CDR1 is SGHAT, CDR2 FQNNGV. The length of the CDR3 is 15 residues. CDR3 region: CASSLDPWTANEQFF. CDR3 DNA sequence: TGTGCCAGCAGCTTAGATCCCTGGACAGCCAATGAGCAGTTCTTC. The full variable domain, completed using reference TRBV11-2 and TRBJ2-1, is EAGVAQSPRYKIIEKRQSVAFWCNPISGHATLYWYQQILGQGPKLLIQFQNNGVVDDSQLPKDRFSAERLKGVDSTLKIQPAKLEDSAVYLCASSLDPWTANEQFFGPGTRLTVL.

The chain couples TRBV5-1 to TRBJ2-2, with 14 bases identical to TRBD2. Germline V gene lookup returns CDR1 SGHRS and CDR2 YFSETQ. Unmatched junction bases numbered 6, after V lost 0 bases and J lost 5 bases. This CDR3 contains 18 residues. For the CDR3, the DNA is TGCGCCAGCAGCTTGGCCGGGACTAGCGGGGGTCGTACCGGGGAGCTGTTTTTT. Protein: CASSLAGTSGGRTGELFF.

The chain couples TRBV30 to TRBJ2-1; 11 positions agree with TRBD2. Trimming removed 2 bases from V and 0 bases from J; junction bases left unmatched: 9. Looked up from germline, CDR1 is GTSNPN and CDR2 is SVGIG (reference sequence). This CDR3 comprises 18 residues. The CDR3 protein is CAWSKVAGGTRSYNEQFF. Written as DNA, the CDR3 is TGTGCCTGGAGTAAGGTAGCGGGGGGGACCCGCTCCTACAATGAGCAGTTCTTC.

In its sample, this clone was seen a few times. The chain has TRBV4-1 and TRBJ2-2; no clear D gene. Germline assignment: CDR1 MGHRA and CDR2 YSYEKL. The CDR3 is 15 amino acids. Trimming stripped 8 bases from V and 1 base from J, with 14 bases between. CDR3 sequence reads: CASEDWVKNTGELFF. DNA for the CDR3: TGCGCCAGCGAGGATTGGGTCAAGAACACCGGGGAGCTGTTTTTT.

The chain combines TRBV19 with TRBJ1-4, with 9 bases identical to TRBD1. J was trimmed by 7 bases and V by 7 bases; bases with no gene match: 10. This CDR3 is built from 15 residues. In germline, CDR1 is LNHDA, CDR2 SQIVND (reference sequence). This chain's CDR3 is CASTDRGSLSEKLFF. In nucleotides, the CDR3 is TGTGCCAGTACCGACAGGGGGTCTCTCAGTGAAAAACTGTTTTTT.

This clone was recorded once. J is TRBJ2-3 and V is TRBV27; D is ambiguous. V shed 2 bases and J shed 2 bases, with 8 bases lying between them. From germline, CDR1 is MNHEY and CDR2 SMNVEV (reference sequence). The CDR3 totals 14 residues. The CDR3 here is CASSLGLPTDTQYF. In DNA, the CDR3 is TGTGCCAGCAGTTTAGGTCTACCCACAGATACGCAGTATTTT.

The chain is built from TRBV19 and TRBJ1-3; D gene unclear. The V end was cut by 5 bases, the J end by 0 bases, with 14 bases between. The germline CDR1 and CDR2 sequences are LNHDA and SQIVND (reference sequence). The length of the CDR3 is 16 residues. This CDR3 reads CASSFDGAFSGNTIYF. The CDR3 DNA is TGTGCCAGTAGTTTCGACGGAGCCTTCTCTGGAAACACCATATATTTT. Full variable domain (rest looked up from reference TRBV19 and TRBJ1-3): DGGITQSPKYLFRKEGQNVTLSCEQNLNHDAMYWYRQDPGQGLRLIYYSQIVNDFQKGDIAEGYSVSREKKESFPLTVTSAQKNPTAFYLCASSFDGAFSGNTIYFGEGSWLTVV.

The V and J genes are TRBV19 and TRBJ1-4; TRBD1 might be the D (6 bases). Trimming removed 5 bases at V and 5 bases at J, with 15 bases between. This CDR3 has 15 residues. CDR1 is LNHDA, CDR2 SQIVND, per germline (reference sequence). As DNA, the CDR3 is TGTGCCAGTAGTCCAACGTGGGACACCAATGAAAAACTGTTTTTT. This gives the protein CASSPTWDTNEKLFF.